The 30 T cell receptor beta chains presented below share a single source sample, sequenced in a study of cytomegalovirus exposure and HLA in healthy donors. The PCR employed 60 Vbeta primers together with 13 Jbeta primers. Libraries were prepared by immunoSEQ multiplex PCR; TCRdb keeps only in-frame clonotypes and omits some of them. This table holds 150,000 to 200,000 clones, roughly 90% found once. Sample: PBMCs. The receptors originated from a boy aged 2 to 10 in good health and CMV-seronegative.

DNA of the CDR3: TGTGCCAGCACCCTAGGGGCAGGCACGTTCTTC. It specifies CASTLGAGTFF. J is TRBJ2-1 and V is TRBV27; D may be TRBD1 (5 bases). Looked up from germline, CDR1 is MNHEY and CDR2 is SMNVEV (reference sequence). Trimming stripped 7 bases from V and 15 bases from J, with 16 bases between. The CDR3 sequence is 11 residues long.

V usage is TRBV30 and J usage is TRBJ1-6; D may be TRBD1 (6 bases). The CDR3 totals 14 residues. V shed 7 bases and J shed 9 bases, with 19 bases lying between them. Per the germline V gene, CDR1 is GTSNPN and CDR2 is SVGIG (reference sequence). The DNA for the CDR3 is TGTGCCTCCTCCCGAGGGGGTTTCGGTTCACCCCTCCACTTT. This codes for CASSRGGFGSPLHF. Filled out from reference TRBV30 and TRBJ1-6, the complete variable domain reads SQTIHQWPATLVQPVGSPLSLECTVEGTSNPNLYWYRQAAGRGLQLLFYSVGIGQISSEVPQNLSASRPQDRQFILSSKKLLLSDSGFYLCASSRGGFGSPLHFGNGTRLTVT.

The V call is TRBV18, the J call TRBJ2-7, with 7 bases that match TRBD1. V trimming: 2 bases; J trimming: 3 bases; junction bases outside the gene matches: 10. This CDR3 has 16 residues. Germline V gene data show CDR1 as KGHSH and CDR2 as LQKENI. The CDR3 sequence is CASSPTRAGGIYEQYF. The CDR3 bases are TGTGCCAGCTCACCAACGAGGGCAGGGGGAATCTACGAGCAGTACTTC. Filled out from reference TRBV18 and TRBJ2-7, the complete variable domain reads NAGVMQNPRHLVRRRGQEARLRCSPMKGHSHVYWYRQLPEEGLKFMVYLQKENIIDESGMPKERFSAEFPKEGPSILRIQQVVRGDSAAYFCASSPTRAGGIYEQYFGPGTRLTVT.

The chain has TRBV30 and TRBJ2-2; 11 bases agree with TRBD2. The CDR3 runs to 17 residues. CDR1 is GTSNPN and CDR2 is SVGIG in the germline V gene (reference sequence). Unmatched junction bases numbered 12, after V lost 2 bases and J lost 7 bases. The CDR3 region has the DNA TGTGCCTGGAGTTACACTAGCGGGAGAACGAGGGGCGGGGAGCTGTTTTTT. The encoded protein is CAWSYTSGRTRGGELFF.

CDR3 coding DNA: TGTGCCAGCAGCTGGACAGGGGGCGATTTCGAGCAGTACTTC. Its protein is CASSWTGGDFEQYF. This rearrangement joins TRBV7-3 to TRBJ2-7; 11 bases fit TRBD1. The CDR3 length is 14 residues. V dropped 4 bases and J dropped 6; count of bases not matched to a gene: 5. The germline CDR1 and CDR2 sequences are SGHTA and FQGTGA.

This chain uses TRBV15 with TRBJ1-4; 7 positions agree with TRBD1. Germline V gene data show CDR1 as LNHNV and CDR2 as YYDKDF (reference sequence). This CDR3 contains 17 residues. Trimming took 0 bases from V and 8 from J; bases not matched to a gene: 12. The CDR3 DNA reads as TGTGCCACCAGCAGAGAAATTTATCGAGACAGGGAAGAAAAACTGTTTTTT. It specifies CATSREIYRDREEKLFF.

The chain carries TRBV9 and TRBJ2-6, with D unresolved. The CDR3 covers 16 residues. V dropped 3 bases and J dropped 3 bases, with 13 bases sitting between them. The germline V gene has CDR1 SGDLS and CDR2 YYNGEE. The CDR3 loop is CASSAKRQGGANVLTF. The CDR3 nucleotides are TGTGCCAGCAGCGCGAAACGACAAGGTGGGGCCAACGTCCTGACTTTC.

This chain joins TRBV5-1 and TRBJ2-7, with 8 nucleotides matching TRBD1. Germline values: CDR1 SGHRS, CDR2 YFSETQ. Trimming removed 0 bases from V and 3 bases from J; junction bases left unmatched: 2. This CDR3 region has 14 residues. CDR3 loop: CASSLGTGIYEQYF. The CDR3 DNA follows: TGCGCCAGCAGCTTGGGGACAGGGATCTACGAGCAGTACTTC.

The chain links TRBV5-5 to TRBJ2-7; D unclear. The V gene's germline CDR1 is SGHKS and CDR2 YYEKEE (reference sequence). Trimming stripped 4 bases from V and 6 bases from J, with 8 bases between. The CDR3 runs 11 residues. The CDR3 is CASSQQFEQYF. The CDR3 DNA follows: TGTGCCAGCAGCCAACAGTTCGAGCAGTACTTC.

The CDR3 coding sequence is TGTGCCAGCAGCTTACGGGGTGGGACAGAAGCTTTCTTT. It specifies CASSLRGGTEAFF. V and J are TRBV7-2 and TRBJ1-1; a possible D gene is TRBD1 (6 bases). There are 13 residues in the CDR3. V was clipped by 2 bases and J by 8 bases, with 12 bases between them. Germline lookup yields CDR1 SGHTA and CDR2 FQGNSA.

DNA of the CDR3: TGTGCCAGCAGCCCGCGGTCGAACTCTGGAAACACCATATATTTT. It is translated as CASSPRSNSGNTIYF. This chain uses TRBV9 with TRBJ1-3; D is ambiguous. The V end was cut by 4 bases, the J end by 0 bases, with 11 bases between. The CDR3 has 15 amino acids. The V gene's germline CDR1 is SGDLS and CDR2 YYNGEE.

CDR3: CASSLVLGGVAYGYTF. The CDR3 DNA is TGTGCCAGCAGCTTAGTTTTGGGAGGGGTGGCCTATGGCTACACCTTC. The rearrangement links TRBV7-3 to TRBJ1-2; D perhaps matches TRBD1 (5 bases). Per germline, CDR1 SGHTA and CDR2 FQGTGA. The V gene lost 2 bases and the J gene lost 4 bases, with 17 bases spanning the gap. The CDR3 spans 16 residues.

The CDR3 bases are TGTGCCAGCAGCTTAGGGCCCCAGGGTGAAGCTTTCTTT. Amino acid sequence: CASSLGPQGEAFF. The chain has TRBV7-9 and TRBJ1-1, with D maybe TRBD1 (5 bases). Per germline, CDR1 SEHNR and CDR2 FQNEAQ (reference sequence). The CDR3 loop spans 13 amino acids. The V end lost 1 base, the J end lost 7 bases, and 10 bases lay between the germline ends.

The rearrangement links TRBV15 to TRBJ2-1, with 9 bases identical to TRBD2. V was pared by 2 bases and J by 14 bases, with 4 bases of the junction left unmatched. The germline V gene encodes CDR1 LNHNV and CDR2 YYDKDF (reference sequence). The CDR3 covers 12 residues. CDR3: CATSRQEREEFF. The CDR3, as DNA: TGTGCCACCAGCAGACAAGAGCGGGAGGAGTTCTTC.

The CDR3 sequence: CASSLQGTYEQYF. Written as DNA, the CDR3 is TGTGCCAGCAGTTTACAGGGAACCTACGAGCAGTACTTC. The chain is built from TRBV27 and TRBJ2-7; a weak D match, TRBD1 (5 bases). This CDR3 is built from 13 residues. V lost 2 bases and J 2 bases, leaving 7 bases between the germline ends. Germline values: CDR1 MNHEY, CDR2 SMNVEV (reference sequence).

The gene calls are TRBV4-1 and TRBJ2-7, with TRBD2 identical over 12 bases. Germline CDR1 reads MGHRA; CDR2 reads YSYEKL. V lost 1 base and J lost 4; bases outside the gene matches: 2. The CDR3 contains 15 residues. The CDR3 nucleotides are TGCGCCAGCAGCCAAGCCGGGACTAGCGGGTACGAGCAGTACTTC. Translated: CASSQAGTSGYEQYF.

Points on this clone: One junction end disagrees with the germline gene, perhaps due to a read error. The chain is built from TRBV13 and TRBJ2-1; D perhaps matches TRBD2 (5 bases). Looked up from germline, CDR1 is PRHDT and CDR2 is FYEKMQ (reference sequence). CDR3 length equals 14 residues. As DNA, the CDR3 is TGTGCCAGCAGTCCCGGGGAGCTCGAGGGAGAAGTAATCTTC. Translating it yields CASSPGELEGEVIF.

The chain employs TRBV29-1 and TRBJ2-7; 9 bases map to TRBD2. J gave up 0 bases and V 7 bases, and 4 bases lay outside the gene matches. The CDR3 runs to 13 residues. CDR1 SQVTM and CDR2 ANQGSEA come from the germline V gene. Written as DNA, the CDR3 is TGCAGCGCGACTAGCGGAAGCTCCTACGAGCAGTACTTC. Amino acid sequence: CSATSGSSYEQYF.

This clone was seen only a few times. In DNA form, the CDR3 reads TGTGCCAGCAGCTCGGACAGGATCTCTTGGACTGAAGCTTTCTTT. It is translated as CASSSDRISWTEAFF. V and J are TRBV7-9 and TRBJ1-1; 7 bases agree with TRBD1. After removal of 4 bases from V and 5 bases from J, the junction contained 10 bases not matched to a gene. CDR1 and CDR2 from the germline V gene are SEHNR and FQNEAQ (reference sequence). There are 15 residues in the CDR3.

This chain connects TRBV25-1 to TRBJ2-2; weak D call: TRBD1 (6 bases). Germline CDR1 reads MGHDK; CDR2 reads SYGVNS. CDR3 length: 18 residues. V lost 2 bases, J lost 3 bases, and 19 bases lay in between. DNA of the CDR3: TGTGCCAGCAGTGAACCCCCCGAACAGGGACCTTACACCGGGGAGCTGTTTTTT. Amino acid sequence: CASSEPPEQGPYTGELFF.

The chain carries TRBV7-9 and TRBJ2-7; D possibly corresponds to TRBD2 (5 bases). Per germline, CDR1 SEHNR and CDR2 FQNEAQ (reference sequence). Trimming stripped 7 bases from V and 6 bases from J, with 13 bases between. The CDR3 has 12 residues. CDR3 amino acids: CASMGRSGEQYF. CDR3 nucleotide sequence: TGTGCCAGCATGGGTCGGAGCGGCGAGCAGTACTTC.

With regard to this clone: Other DNA sequences within the sample encode an identical CDR3. The chain combines TRBV7-9 with TRBJ2-5; 9 bases fit TRBD1. V lost 5 bases and J lost 2; bases outside the gene matches: 3. Germline assignment: CDR1 SEHNR and CDR2 FQNEAQ (reference sequence). The length of the CDR3 is 14 residues. The CDR3 region has the DNA TGTGCCAGCAGCCTCGGGACAGGGCAAGAGACCCAGTACTTC. It yields the protein CASSLGTGQETQYF.

A single count supports this clone. V usage is TRBV4-1 and J usage is TRBJ2-2; TRBD2 aligns across 10 bases. The CDR3 spans 19 residues. Germline V lookup: CDR1 MGHRA, CDR2 YSYEKL. V shed 6 bases, J shed 6 bases, and the junction held 19 bases outside the gene matches. DNA of the CDR3: TGCGCCAGCAGAGGCTTCGACAGGGATGAGCGGGAGGGCCCCGGGGAGCTGTTTTTT. This gives the protein CASRGFDRDEREGPGELFF.

CDR3 protein: CASSSGTSGSETQYF. The CDR3 coding sequence is TGTGCCAGCAGCTCGGGGACTAGCGGGAGTGAGACCCAGTACTTC. The chain carries TRBV7-7 and TRBJ2-5; 14 nucleotides match TRBD2. This CDR3 has 15 amino acids. With 4 bases clipped from V and 5 bases from J, the junction kept 3 bases outside the gene matches. The V gene's germline CDR1 is SSHAT and CDR2 FNYEAQ (reference sequence).

The J gene is TRBJ2-7, the V gene TRBV6-5, with 9 positions matching TRBD1. With 7 bases clipped from V and 3 bases from J, the junction kept 4 bases outside the gene matches. CDR1 is MNHEY and CDR2 is SVGAGI in the germline V gene. The CDR3 runs to 13 residues. The CDR3 bases are TGTGCCAGCAAGGGACAGGGCTACTACGAGCAGTACTTC. Protein: CASKGQGYYEQYF.

The genes are TRBV15 and TRBJ2-7; D remains ambiguous. V was cut by 0 bases and J by 5 bases, with 5 bases left in between. The CDR3 consists of 12 residues. Per the germline V gene, CDR1 is LNHNV and CDR2 is YYDKDF (reference sequence). The CDR3: CATSRDLNEQYF. The DNA of the CDR3 is TGTGCCACCAGCAGAGATCTTAACGAGCAGTACTTC.

The chain links TRBV27 to TRBJ1-1; D is undetermined. The CDR3 covers 15 residues. V lost 5 bases and J 2 bases, leaving 15 bases between the germline ends. CDR1 and CDR2 from the germline V gene are MNHEY and SMNVEV (reference sequence). DNA of the CDR3: TGTGCCAGCAGTCCTGCCCCGGGGAAAAACACTGAAGCTTTCTTT. It is translated as CASSPAPGKNTEAFF.

The V and J genes are TRBV28 and TRBJ1-5; D unclear. The CDR3 is 14 amino acids. V was shortened by 5 bases and J by 1 base, with 9 bases between the two germline ends. Germline V gene lookup returns CDR1 MDHEN and CDR2 SYDVKM. The CDR3 here is CASSEMESNQPQHF. In DNA form, the CDR3 reads TGTGCCAGCAGTGAGATGGAGAGCAATCAGCCCCAGCATTTT.

CDR3 sequence: CASSSLKTGTGGYEQFF. CDR3 coding DNA: TGTGCCAGCAGTTCTCTAAAAACCGGGACAGGGGGCTATGAGCAGTTCTTC. The genes are TRBV28 and TRBJ2-1, with TRBD1 matching 12 bases. V shed 4 bases, J shed 8 bases, and the junction held 12 bases outside the gene matches. This CDR3 comprises 17 residues. Germline CDR1 reads MDHEN; CDR2 reads SYDVKM.

V gene TRBV29-1 combines with J gene TRBJ2-7, with 13 bases that match TRBD2. In germline, CDR1 is SQVTM, CDR2 ANQGSEA. The CDR3 spans 14 residues. The V gene end was trimmed by 6 bases and the J gene end by 3 bases; junction bases not matched to a gene: 5. This CDR3 is CSVSGLAGVYEQYF. The CDR3 nucleotides are TGCAGCGTCAGCGGACTAGCGGGAGTCTACGAGCAGTACTTC.